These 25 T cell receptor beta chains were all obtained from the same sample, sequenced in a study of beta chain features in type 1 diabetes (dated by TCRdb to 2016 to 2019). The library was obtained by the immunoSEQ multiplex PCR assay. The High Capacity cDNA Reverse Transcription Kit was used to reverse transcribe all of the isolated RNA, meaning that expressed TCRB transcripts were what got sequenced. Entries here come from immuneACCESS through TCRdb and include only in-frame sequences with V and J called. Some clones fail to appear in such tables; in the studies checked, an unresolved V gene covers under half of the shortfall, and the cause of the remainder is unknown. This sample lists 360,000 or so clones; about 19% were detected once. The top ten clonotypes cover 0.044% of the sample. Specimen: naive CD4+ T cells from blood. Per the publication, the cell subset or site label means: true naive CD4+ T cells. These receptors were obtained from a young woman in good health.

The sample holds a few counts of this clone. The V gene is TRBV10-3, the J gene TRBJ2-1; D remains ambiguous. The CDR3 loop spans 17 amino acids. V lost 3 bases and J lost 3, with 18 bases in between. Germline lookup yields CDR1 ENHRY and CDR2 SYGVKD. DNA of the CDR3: TGTGCCATCAGTGAAAGAAGCGCCCCGTCGCTCTACAATGAGCAGTTCTTC. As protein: CAISERSAPSLYNEQFF.

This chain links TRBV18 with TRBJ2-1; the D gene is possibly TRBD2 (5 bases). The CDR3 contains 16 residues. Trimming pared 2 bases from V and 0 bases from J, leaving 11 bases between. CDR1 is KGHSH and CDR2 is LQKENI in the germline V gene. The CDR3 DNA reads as TGTGCCAGCTCACCATTTAGCGCCAGCTCCTACAATGAGCAGTTCTTC. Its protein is CASSPFSASSYNEQFF.

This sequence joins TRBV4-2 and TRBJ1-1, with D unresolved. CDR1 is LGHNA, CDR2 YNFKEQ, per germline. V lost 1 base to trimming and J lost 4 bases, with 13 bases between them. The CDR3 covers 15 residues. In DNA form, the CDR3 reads TGTGCCAGCAGCCAAGGTAGGCTGGGAGGCACTGAAGCTTTCTTT. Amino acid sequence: CASSQGRLGGTEAFF.

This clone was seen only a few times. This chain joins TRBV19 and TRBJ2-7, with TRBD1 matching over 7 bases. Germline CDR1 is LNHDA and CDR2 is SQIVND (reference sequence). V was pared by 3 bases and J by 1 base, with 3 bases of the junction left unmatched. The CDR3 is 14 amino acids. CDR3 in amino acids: CASSIPGGSYEQYF. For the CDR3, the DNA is TGTGCCAGTAGTATCCCAGGGGGATCCTACGAGCAGTACTTC.

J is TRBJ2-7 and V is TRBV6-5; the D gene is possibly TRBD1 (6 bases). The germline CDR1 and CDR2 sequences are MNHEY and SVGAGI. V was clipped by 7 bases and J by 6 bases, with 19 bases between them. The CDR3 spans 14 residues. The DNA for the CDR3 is TGTGCCAGCAAAGGGGGACGTAGTCTGTCCGAGCAGTACTTC. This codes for CASKGGRSLSEQYF.

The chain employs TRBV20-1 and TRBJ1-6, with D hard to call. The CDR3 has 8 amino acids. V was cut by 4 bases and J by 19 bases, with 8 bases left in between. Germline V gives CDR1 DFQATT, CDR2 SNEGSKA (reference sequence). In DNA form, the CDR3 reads TGCAGTGCTATACCCAGGCACTTT. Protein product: CSAIPRHF.

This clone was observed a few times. CDR3 amino acids: CSVLTGIHQPQHF. CDR3 DNA sequence: TGCAGCGTACTCACAGGGATTCATCAGCCCCAGCATTTT. The chain uses TRBV29-1 and TRBJ1-5; possible D gene TRBD1, 6 bases. The length of the CDR3 is 13 residues. The germline V gene encodes CDR1 SQVTM and CDR2 ANQGSEA. V was shortened by 6 bases and J by 5 bases, with 14 bases between the two germline ends.

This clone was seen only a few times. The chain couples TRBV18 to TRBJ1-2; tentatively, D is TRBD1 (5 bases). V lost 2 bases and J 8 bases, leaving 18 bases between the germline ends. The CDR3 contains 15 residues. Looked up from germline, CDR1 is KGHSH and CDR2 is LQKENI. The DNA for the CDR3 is TGTGCCAGCTCACCAAGGGAAACAGGCCACGAGGGCTACACCTTC. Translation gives CASSPRETGHEGYTF.

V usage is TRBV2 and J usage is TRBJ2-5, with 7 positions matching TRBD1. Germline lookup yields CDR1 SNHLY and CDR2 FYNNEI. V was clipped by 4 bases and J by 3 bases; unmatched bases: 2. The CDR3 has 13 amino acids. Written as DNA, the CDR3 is TGTGCCAGCAGTGGGGACAGTAAAGAGACCCAGTACTTC. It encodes CASSGDSKETQYF.

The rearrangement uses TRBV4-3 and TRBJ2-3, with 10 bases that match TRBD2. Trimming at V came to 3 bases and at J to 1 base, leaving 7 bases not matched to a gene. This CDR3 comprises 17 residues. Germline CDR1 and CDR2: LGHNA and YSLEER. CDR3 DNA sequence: TGCGCCAGCAGCCATCATCCCGGGACTAGCGGCACAGATACGCAGTATTTT. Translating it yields CASSHHPGTSGTDTQYF.

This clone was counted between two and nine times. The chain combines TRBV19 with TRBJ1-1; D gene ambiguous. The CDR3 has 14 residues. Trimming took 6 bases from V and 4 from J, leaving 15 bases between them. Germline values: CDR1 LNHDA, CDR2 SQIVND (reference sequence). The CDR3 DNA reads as TGTGCCAGTAGACCCGGGCCTCGGGGCACTGAAGCTTTCTTT. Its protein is CASRPGPRGTEAFF.

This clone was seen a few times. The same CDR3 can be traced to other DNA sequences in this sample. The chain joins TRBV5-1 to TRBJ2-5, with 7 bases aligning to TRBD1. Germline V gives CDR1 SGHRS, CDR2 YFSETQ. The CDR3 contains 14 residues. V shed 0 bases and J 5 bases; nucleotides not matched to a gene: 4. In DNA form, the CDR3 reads TGCGCCAGCAGCTTGGGACAGGGCCGGGAGACCCAGTACTTC. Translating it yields CASSLGQGRETQYF.

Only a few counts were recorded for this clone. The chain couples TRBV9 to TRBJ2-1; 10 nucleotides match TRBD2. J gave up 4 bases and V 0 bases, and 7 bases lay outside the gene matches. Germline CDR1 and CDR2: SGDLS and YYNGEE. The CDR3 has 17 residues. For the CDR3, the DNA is TGTGCCAGCAGCGTAGTCACCGGACTAGCGGCGTACAATGAGCAGTTCTTC. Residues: CASSVVTGLAAYNEQFF.

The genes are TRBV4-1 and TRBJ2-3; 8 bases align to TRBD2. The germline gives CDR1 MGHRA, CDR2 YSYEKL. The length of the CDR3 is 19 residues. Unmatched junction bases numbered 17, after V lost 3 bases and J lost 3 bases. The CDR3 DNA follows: TGCGCCAGCAGCCAGGTGCGGGTTTTTCGCGGGGGGCGGACAGATACGCAGTATTTT. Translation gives CASSQVRVFRGGRTDTQYF.

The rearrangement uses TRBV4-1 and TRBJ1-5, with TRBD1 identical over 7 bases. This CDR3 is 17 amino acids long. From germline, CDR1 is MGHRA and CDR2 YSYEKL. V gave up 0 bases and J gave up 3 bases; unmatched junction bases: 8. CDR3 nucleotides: TGCGCCAGCAGCCAAGATGTAGGGACAGTTTCCAATCAGCCCCAGCATTTT. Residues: CASSQDVGTVSNQPQHF.

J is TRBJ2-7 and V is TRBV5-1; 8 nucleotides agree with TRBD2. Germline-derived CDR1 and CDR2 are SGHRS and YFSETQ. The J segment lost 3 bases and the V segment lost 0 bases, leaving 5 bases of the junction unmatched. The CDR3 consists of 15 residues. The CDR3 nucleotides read TGCGCCAGCAGCTTGGTAGCGGGATCTGTCTACGAGCAGTACTTC. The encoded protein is CASSLVAGSVYEQYF.

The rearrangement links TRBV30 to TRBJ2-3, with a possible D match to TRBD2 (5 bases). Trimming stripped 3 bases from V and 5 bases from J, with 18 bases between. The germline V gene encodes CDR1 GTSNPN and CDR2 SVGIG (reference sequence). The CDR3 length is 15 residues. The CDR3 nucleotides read TGTGCCTGGAGCAAAAAAGCGGTCCAGGTAGATACGCAGTATTTT. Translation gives CAWSKKAVQVDTQYF.

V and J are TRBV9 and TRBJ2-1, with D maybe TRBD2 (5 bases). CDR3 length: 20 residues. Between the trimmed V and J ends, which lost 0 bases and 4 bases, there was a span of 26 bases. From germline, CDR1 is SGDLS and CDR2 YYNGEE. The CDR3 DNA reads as TGTGCCAGCAGCGTAGTGGGGTTAACTTCCGCCTTAGGGAGTTACAATGAGCAGTTCTTC. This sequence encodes CASSVVGLTSALGSYNEQFF.

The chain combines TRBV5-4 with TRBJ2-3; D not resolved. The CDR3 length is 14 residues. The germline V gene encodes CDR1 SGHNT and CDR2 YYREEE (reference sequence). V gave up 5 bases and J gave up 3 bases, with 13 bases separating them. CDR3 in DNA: TGTGCCAGCAGTCCGGGTGGTAGGACAGATACGCAGTATTTT. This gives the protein CASSPGGRTDTQYF.

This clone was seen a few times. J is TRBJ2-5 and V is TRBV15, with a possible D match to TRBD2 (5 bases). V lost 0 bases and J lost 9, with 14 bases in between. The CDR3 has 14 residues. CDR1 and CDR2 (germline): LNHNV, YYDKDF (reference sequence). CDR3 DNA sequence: TGTGCCACCAGCAGAGATTACCCCGAGGGAGCCCAGTACTTC. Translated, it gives CATSRDYPEGAQYF.

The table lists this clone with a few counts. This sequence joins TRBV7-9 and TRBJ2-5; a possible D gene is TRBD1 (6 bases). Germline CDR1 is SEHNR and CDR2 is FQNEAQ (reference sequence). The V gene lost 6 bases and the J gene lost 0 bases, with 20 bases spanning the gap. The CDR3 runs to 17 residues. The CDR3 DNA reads TGTGCCAGCAGTTCTTATACCGGGACATTGTACCAAGAGACCCAGTACTTC. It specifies CASSSYTGTLYQETQYF.

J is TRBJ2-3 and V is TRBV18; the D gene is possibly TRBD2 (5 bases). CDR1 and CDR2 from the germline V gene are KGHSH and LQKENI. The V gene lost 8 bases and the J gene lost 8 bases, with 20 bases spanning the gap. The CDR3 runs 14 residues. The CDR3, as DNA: TGTGCCAGCCGATTCACGGAGGAGGACGGTACGCAGTATTTT. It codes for CASRFTEEDGTQYF.

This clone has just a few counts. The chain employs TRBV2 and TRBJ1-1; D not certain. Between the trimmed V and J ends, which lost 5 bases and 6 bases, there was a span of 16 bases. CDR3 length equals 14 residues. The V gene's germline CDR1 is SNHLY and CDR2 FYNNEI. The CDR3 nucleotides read TGTGCCAGCAGTACTCCGCGAAATCCCCCTGAAGCTTTCTTT. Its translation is CASSTPRNPPEAFF.

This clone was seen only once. The DNA for the CDR3 is TGTGCCAGCAGCCCCGGTCTACGGGAGCTGTTTTTT. It codes for CASSPGLRELFF. The chain links TRBV11-3 to TRBJ2-2; no definite D call. The CDR3 is 12 amino acids. Germline V gene lookup returns CDR1 SGHNT and CDR2 YENEEA. The ends were cut back, 5 bases at V and 9 bases at J, with 10 bases in the middle.

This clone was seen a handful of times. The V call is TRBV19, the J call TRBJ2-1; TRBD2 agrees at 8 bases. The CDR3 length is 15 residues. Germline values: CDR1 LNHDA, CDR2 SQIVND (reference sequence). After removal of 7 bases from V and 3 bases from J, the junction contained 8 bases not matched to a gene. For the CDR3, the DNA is TGTGCCAGTATCCCCACGGGAGGGCTCTACAATGAGCAGTTCTTC. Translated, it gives CASIPTGGLYNEQFF.